This T cell receptor (beta chain) derives from a study of T cells in Graves' hyperthyroidism and ophthalmopathy. Those with hyperthyroidism were 18 to 65 years old, newly diagnosed, and ill for under 2 months. Findings of the study overall: Blood also carried most thyroid clonotypes expanded above 0.001. A model of 13 V-J pairs discriminated ophthalmopathy from stable hyperthyroidism.

Many counts were recorded for this clonotype. The antigen is unknown. The CDR3 regions of TCR beta were amplified from RNA transcripts. An initial round of RT-PCR targeting the TCR CDR3 relied on the HTBI primer set. Each CDR3 protein gets one entry after TCRdb re-called the multiplex PCR reads with MiXCR. Seen here are hundreds of thousands of distinct CDR3 sequences, about a sixth observed once, and the top ten hold 13% to 15%. The receptor was derived from a woman aged 18-29 years with Graves' hyperthyroidism. Sequenced sample: blood.

The CDR3 sequence is CASRRDRSNYGYTF. DNA of the CDR3: TGTGCCAGCAGAAGGGACAGATCCAACTATGGCTACACCTTC. The chain is built from TRBV7-2 and TRBJ1-2; the match to TRBD1 covers 7 bases. The CDR3 loop spans 14 amino acids. Germline V CDR1 and CDR2: SGHTA, FQGNSA. With V trimmed by 6 bases and J by 2 bases, 6 bases remained unmatched.